This T cell receptor (beta chain) was observed in a study of blood T cell repertoires in COVID-19. Study background: Italy, Spain and the United States were the sources of the convalescent and acute COVID-19 samples.

In the authors' methods: The authors estimated nucleated cell counts from reference gene primer amplification. Libraries were prepared by immunoSEQ multiplex PCR; TCRdb keeps only in-frame clonotypes and omits some of them. Clone size and the V and J calls come from that table; the DNA yielded D and trimming. The sample has 250,000 to 350,000 clones; over 75% are singletons. Between the trimmed V and J ends, which lost 6 bases and 1 base, there was a span of 18 bases. Germline CDR1 and CDR2: MNHEY and SVGEGT. The CDR3 extends over 16 amino acids. The specimen sequenced was peripheral blood. The gene calls are TRBV6-2 or TRBV6-3 and TRBJ1-1; D is possibly TRBD1 (6 bases). The source of this sequence is a young woman with COVID-19, enrolled during active disease. The CDR3 loop reads CASSGRGRSANTEAFF. The CDR3 nucleotides read TGTGCCAGCAGCGGCAGGGGAAGGAGCGCGAACACTGAAGCTTTCTTT.